The present T cell receptor (beta chain) was sequenced within a study of cytomegalovirus exposure and HLA in healthy donors. This PCR relied on a set of 60 Vbeta primers and 13 Jbeta primers. Using immunoSEQ multiplex PCR, the repertoire was profiled, and TCRdb retains in-frame clones only, with some absent. This listing includes about 35,000 clones. The study, taken as a whole, reports: Sequencing depth roughly uniform across donors was assumed in presence/absence analyses. Later analysis demonstrated an association between a missense DCLRE1C variant and TCR beta V- and J-gene trimming. In a later analysis, most CMV-associated TCR beta chains appeared HLA-restricted.

The length of the CDR3 is 10 residues. CDR1 SEHNR and CDR2 FQNEAQ come from the germline V gene (reference sequence). Trimming took off 11 bases at V and 8 bases at J, with 11 bases between the two ends. As for this clone: What it recognizes is unknown.

This receptor was taken from a woman aged 40 to 49 in good health and CMV-seropositive. Material: PBMCs. The chain recombines TRBV7-9 with TRBJ2-3, with a tentative D call TRBD2 (5 bases). The CDR3 region has the DNA TGTGCCTGCAAGCGGTCTACGCAGTATTTT. Residues: CACKRSTQYF.